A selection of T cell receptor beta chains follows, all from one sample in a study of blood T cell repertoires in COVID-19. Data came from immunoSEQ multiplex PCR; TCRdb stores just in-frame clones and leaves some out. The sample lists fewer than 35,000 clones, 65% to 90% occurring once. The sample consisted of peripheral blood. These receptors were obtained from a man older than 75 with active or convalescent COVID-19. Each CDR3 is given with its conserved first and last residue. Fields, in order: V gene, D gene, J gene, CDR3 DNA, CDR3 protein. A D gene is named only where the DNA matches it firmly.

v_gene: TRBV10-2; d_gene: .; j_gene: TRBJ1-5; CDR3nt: TGCGCCAGCAGTGAGTCCGGGGGGCCCAATCAGCCCCAGCATTTT; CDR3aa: CASSESGGPNQPQHF
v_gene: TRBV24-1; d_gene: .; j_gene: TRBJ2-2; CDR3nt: TGTGCCACCAACTCGAACACCGGGGAGCTGTTTTTT; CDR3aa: CATNSNTGELFF
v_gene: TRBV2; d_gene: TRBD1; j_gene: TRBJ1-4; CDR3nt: TGTGCCAGCAGCCGCCGGCCTACAGGGGATGAAAAACTGTTTTTT; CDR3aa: CASSRRPTGDEKLFF
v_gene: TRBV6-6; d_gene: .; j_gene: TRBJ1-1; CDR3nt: TGTGCCAGCAGTCCCGCCGGGGGGGGCACTGAAGCTTTCTTT; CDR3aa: CASSPAGGGTEAFF
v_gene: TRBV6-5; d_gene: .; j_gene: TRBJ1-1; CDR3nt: TGTGCCAGCAACAGGAACACTGAAGCTTTCTTT; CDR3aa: CASNRNTEAFF
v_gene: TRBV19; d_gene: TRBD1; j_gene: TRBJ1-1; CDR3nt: TGTGCCAGTAGTCACAACGACAGGGTCTTT; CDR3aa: CASSHNDRVF
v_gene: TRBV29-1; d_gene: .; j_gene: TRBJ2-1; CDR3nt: TGCAGCGTTTCGGCAGGGGGGAGTGAGCAGTTCTTC; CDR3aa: CSVSAGGSEQFF
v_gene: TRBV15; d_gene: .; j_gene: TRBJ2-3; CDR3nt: TGTGCCACCAGCAGAGGCGCGGGGACCACAGATACGCAGTATTTT; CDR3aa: CATSRGAGTTDTQYF
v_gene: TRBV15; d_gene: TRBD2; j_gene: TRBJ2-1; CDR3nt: TGTGCCACCCACAGGGCTAGCGGGAATGAGCAGTTCTTC; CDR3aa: CATHRASGNEQFF
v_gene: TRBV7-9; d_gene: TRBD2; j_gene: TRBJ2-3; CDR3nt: TGTGCCAGCAGCTCGGGACTAGCGGGGAGCACAGATACGCAGTATTTT; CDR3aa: CASSSGLAGSTDTQYF
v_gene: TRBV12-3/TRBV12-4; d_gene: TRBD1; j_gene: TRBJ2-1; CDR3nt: TGTGCCAGCACGCAGGGGGCTTTTGAGCAGTTCTTC; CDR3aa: CASTQGAFEQFF